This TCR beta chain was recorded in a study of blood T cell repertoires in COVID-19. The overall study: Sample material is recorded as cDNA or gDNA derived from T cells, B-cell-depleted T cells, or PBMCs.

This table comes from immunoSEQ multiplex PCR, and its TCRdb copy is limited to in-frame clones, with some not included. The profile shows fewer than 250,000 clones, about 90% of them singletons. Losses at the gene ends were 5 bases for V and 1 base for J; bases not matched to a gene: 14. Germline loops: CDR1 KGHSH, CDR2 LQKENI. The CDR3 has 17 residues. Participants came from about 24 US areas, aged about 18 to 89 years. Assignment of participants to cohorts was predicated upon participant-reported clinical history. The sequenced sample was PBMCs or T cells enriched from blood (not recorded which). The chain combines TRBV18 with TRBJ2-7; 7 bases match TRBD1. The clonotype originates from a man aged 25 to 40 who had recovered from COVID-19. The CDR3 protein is CASSADRVRGLSYEQYF. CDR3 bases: TGTGCCAGCTCAGCAGACAGGGTTAGGGGCCTTTCCTACGAGCAGTACTTC.